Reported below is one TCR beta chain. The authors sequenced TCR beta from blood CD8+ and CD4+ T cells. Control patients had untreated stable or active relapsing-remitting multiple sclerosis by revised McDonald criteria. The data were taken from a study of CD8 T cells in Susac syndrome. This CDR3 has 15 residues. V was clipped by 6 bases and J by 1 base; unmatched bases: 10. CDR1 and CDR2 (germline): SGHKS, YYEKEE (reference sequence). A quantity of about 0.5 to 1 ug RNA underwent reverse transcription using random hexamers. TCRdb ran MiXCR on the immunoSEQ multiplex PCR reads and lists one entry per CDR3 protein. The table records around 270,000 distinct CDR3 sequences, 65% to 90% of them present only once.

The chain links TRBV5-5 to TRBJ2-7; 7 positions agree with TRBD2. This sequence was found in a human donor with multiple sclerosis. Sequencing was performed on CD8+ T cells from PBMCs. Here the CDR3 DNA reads TGTGCCAGCACCTGGGGAGGGGTGGCATCCTACGAGCAGTACTTC. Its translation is CASTWGGVASYEQYF.